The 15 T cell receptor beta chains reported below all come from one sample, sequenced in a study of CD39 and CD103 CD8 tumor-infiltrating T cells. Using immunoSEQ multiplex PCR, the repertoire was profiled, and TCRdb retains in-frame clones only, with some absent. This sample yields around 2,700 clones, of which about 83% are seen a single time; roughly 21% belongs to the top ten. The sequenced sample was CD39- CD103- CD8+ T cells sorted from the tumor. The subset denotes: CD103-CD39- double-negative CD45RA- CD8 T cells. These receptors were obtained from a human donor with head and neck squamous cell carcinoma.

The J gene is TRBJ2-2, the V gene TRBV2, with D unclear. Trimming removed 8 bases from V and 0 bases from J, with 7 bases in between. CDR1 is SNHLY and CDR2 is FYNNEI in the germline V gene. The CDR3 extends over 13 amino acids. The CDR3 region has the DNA TGTGCCAGCGGGCCCTCGAACACCGGGGAGCTGTTTTTT. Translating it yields CASGPSNTGELFF. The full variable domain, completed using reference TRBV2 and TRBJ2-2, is EPEVTQTPSHQVTQMGQEVILRCVPISNHLYFYWYRQILGQKVEFLVSFYNNEISEKSEIFDDQFSVERPDGSNFTLKIRSTKLEDSAMYFCASGPSNTGELFFGEGSRLTVL.

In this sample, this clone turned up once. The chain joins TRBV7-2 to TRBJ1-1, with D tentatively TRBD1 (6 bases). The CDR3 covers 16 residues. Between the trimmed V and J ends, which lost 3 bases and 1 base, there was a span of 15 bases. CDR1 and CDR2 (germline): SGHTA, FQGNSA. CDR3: CASSLGHGGPNTEAFF. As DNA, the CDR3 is TGTGCCAGCAGCTTGGGCCACGGGGGGCCGAACACTGAAGCTTTCTTT.

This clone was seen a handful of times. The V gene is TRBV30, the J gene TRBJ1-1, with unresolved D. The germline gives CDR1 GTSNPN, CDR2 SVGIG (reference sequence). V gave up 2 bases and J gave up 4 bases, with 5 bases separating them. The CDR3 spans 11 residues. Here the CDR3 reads CAWSFGTEAFF. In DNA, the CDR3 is TGTGCCTGGAGTTTCGGCACTGAAGCTTTCTTT.

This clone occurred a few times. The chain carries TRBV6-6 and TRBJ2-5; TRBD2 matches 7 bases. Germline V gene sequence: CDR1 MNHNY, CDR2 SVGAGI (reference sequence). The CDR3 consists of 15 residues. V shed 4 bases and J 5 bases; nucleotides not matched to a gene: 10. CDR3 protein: CASSSAAGTLETQYF. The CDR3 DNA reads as TGTGCCAGCAGTTCCGCAGCGGGGACCCTGGAGACCCAGTACTTC.

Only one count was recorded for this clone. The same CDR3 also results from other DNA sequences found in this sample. The CDR3 DNA follows: TGCGCCAGCAGCCAAGAGAGCGGGGGGGCCTACAATGAGCAGTTCTTC. Residues: CASSQESGGAYNEQFF. J is TRBJ2-1 and V is TRBV4-1; TRBD2 aligns across 10 bases. V dropped 0 bases and J dropped 2; count of bases not matched to a gene: 1. The CDR3 is 16 residues long. CDR1 and CDR2 (germline): MGHRA, YSYEKL.

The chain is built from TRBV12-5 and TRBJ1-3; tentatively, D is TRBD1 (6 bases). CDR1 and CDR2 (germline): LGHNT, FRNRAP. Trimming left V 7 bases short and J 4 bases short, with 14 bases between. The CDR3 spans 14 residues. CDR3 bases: TGTGCTAGTGCCCCTTTGGGGGCCGGAAACACCATATATTTT. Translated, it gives CASAPLGAGNTIYF.

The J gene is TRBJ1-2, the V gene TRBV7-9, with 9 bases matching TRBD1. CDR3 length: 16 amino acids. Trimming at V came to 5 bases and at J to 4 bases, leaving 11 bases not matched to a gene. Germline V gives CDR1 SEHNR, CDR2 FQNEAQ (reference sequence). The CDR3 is CASSGVGGQGSYGYTF. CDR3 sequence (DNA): TGTGCCAGCAGCGGGGTTGGGGGACAGGGAAGCTATGGCTACACCTTC.

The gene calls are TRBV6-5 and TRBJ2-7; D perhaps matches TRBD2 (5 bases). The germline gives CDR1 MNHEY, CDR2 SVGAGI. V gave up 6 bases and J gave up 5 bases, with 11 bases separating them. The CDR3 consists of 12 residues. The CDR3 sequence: CASRDGVHEQYF. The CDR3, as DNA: TGTGCCAGCAGGGACGGGGTCCACGAGCAGTACTTC.

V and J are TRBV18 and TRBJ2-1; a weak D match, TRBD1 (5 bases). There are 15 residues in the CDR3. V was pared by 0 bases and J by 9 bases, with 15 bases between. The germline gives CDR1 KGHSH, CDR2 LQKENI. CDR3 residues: CASSPPAGPFLEQFF. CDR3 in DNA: TGTGCCAGCTCACCACCGGCAGGGCCCTTTCTTGAGCAGTTCTTC.

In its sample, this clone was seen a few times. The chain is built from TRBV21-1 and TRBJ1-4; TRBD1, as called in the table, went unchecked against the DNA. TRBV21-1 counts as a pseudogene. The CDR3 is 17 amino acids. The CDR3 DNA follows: TGTGCCAGCAGCAAAGCTTGGGGGCAACCAACTAATGAAAAACTGTTTTTT. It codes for CASSKAWGQPTNEKLFF.

The chain's CDR3 is CASSVPVGQGKTYEQYF. As DNA, the CDR3 is TGTGCCAGCAGTGTCCCGGTGGGACAGGGGAAGACCTACGAGCAGTACTTC. V gene TRBV2 combines with J gene TRBJ2-7, with TRBD1 identical over 10 bases. The CDR3 runs 17 residues. Germline V gene lookup returns CDR1 SNHLY and CDR2 FYNNEI. V lost 4 bases to trimming and J lost 2 bases; unmatched junction nucleotides: 11. The whole variable domain, filled in from reference TRBV2 and TRBJ2-7, reads EPEVTQTPSHQVTQMGQEVILRCVPISNHLYFYWYRQILGQKVEFLVSFYNNEISEKSEIFDDQFSVERPDGSNFTLKIRSTKLEDSAMYFCASSVPVGQGKTYEQYFGPGTRLTVT.

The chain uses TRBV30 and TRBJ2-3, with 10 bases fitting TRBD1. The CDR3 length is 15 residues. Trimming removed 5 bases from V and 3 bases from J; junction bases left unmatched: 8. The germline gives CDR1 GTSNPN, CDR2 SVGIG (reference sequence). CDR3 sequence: CAWRPGQGLTDTQYF. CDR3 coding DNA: TGTGCCTGGCGTCCGGGACAGGGGTTGACAGATACGCAGTATTTT.

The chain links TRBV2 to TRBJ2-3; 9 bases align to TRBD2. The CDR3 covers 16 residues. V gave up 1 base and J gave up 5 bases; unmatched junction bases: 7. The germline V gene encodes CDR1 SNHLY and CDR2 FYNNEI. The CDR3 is CASSEVLAGRGDTQYF. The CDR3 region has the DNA TGTGCCAGCAGTGAAGTCCTAGCGGGGCGGGGAGATACGCAGTATTTT.

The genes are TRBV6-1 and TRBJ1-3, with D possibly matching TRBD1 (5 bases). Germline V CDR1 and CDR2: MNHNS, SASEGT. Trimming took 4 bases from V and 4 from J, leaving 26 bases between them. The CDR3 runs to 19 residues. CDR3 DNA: TGTGCCAGCAGTGGGACAACCCCAAGGGGACGGGGGGTAGGAAACACCATATATTTT. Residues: CASSGTTPRGRGVGNTIYF.

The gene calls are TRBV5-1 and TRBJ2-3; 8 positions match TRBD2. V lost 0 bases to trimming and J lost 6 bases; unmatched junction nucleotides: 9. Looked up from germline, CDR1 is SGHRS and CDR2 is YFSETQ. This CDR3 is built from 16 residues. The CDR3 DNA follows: TGCGCCAGCAGCTTGGTACTGCGGGGGGATAGGGATACGCAGTATTTT. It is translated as CASSLVLRGDRDTQYF.